This T cell receptor (beta chain) was documented in a study of blood T cell repertoires in COVID-19. Study at large: There were acute and convalescent COVID-19 samples, and they came from the United States, Italy and Spain. In each case, the material was cDNA or gDNA derived from T cells, B-cell-depleted T cells, or PBMCs.

Germline V CDR1 and CDR2: LNHDA, SQIVND (reference sequence). This CDR3 contains 15 residues. V was pared by 5 bases and J by 3 bases, with 14 bases between. In the authors' methods: Amplifying reference gene primers gave estimates of nucleated cell counts. TCRdb's copy holds only in-frame clones and misses some; the assay was immunoSEQ multiplex PCR. The V and J calls and the clone size are those of that table, but D and trimming were determined from the DNA. The data hold about 48,000 clones, with 87% observed a single time. The sequenced sample consisted of peripheral blood. The chain links TRBV19 to TRBJ2-1, with D possibly matching TRBD2 (6 bases). The TCR comes from a human donor in a cohort sampled during active COVID-19. The chain's CDR3 is CASSLSPGDYNEQFF. Written as DNA, the CDR3 is TGTGCCAGTAGTCTTTCCCCGGGGGACTACAATGAGCAGTTCTTC.